These 13 T cell receptor beta chains share one sample of origin, sequenced in a study of blood T cell repertoires in COVID-19. This table comes from immunoSEQ multiplex PCR, and its TCRdb copy is limited to in-frame clones, with some not included. This sample yields approximately 80,000 clones, of which 70% to 90% are seen a single time; around 5.2% belongs to the top ten. Sequenced: peripheral blood. The origin of the receptors is a man aged 40-50 years with acute or convalescent COVID-19.

V is TRBV25-1 and J is TRBJ1-3, with D possibly matching TRBD1 (5 bases). The ends were cut back, 0 bases at V and 6 bases at J, with 18 bases in the middle. From germline, CDR1 is MGHDK and CDR2 SYGVNS. There are 17 residues in the CDR3. In nucleotides, the CDR3 is TGTGCCAGCAGTGAATATATTGGGGGGACTCTGGCAAACACCATATATTTT. This codes for CASSEYIGGTLANTIYF. The variable domain in full, completed from reference TRBV25-1 and TRBJ1-3, reads EADIYQTPRYLVIGTGKKITLECSQTMGHDKMYWYQQDPGMELHLIHYSYGVNSTEKGDLSSESTVSRIRTEHFPLTLESARPSHTSQYLCASSEYIGGTLANTIYFGEGSWLTVV.

This chain uses TRBV18 with TRBJ1-4; the D gene is possibly TRBD1 (6 bases). V was trimmed by 6 bases and J by 6 bases, leaving 17 bases between them. The CDR3 is 15 residues long. The germline CDR1 and CDR2 sequences are KGHSH and LQKENI. CDR3 in DNA: TGTGCCAGCTCGGAGTCACAGGGAAAGTATGAAAAACTGTTTTTT. As protein: CASSESQGKYEKLFF. Complete variable domain (other parts from reference TRBV18 and TRBJ1-4): NAGVMQNPRHLVRRRGQEARLRCSPMKGHSHVYWYRQLPEEGLKFMVYLQKENIIDESGMPKERFSAEFPKEGPSILRIQQVVRGDSAAYFCASSESQGKYEKLFFGSGTQLSVL.

The rearrangement joins TRBV5-1 to TRBJ1-2; 8 bases fit TRBD1. The CDR3 has 14 amino acids. The ends lost 3 bases at V and 8 bases at J; junction bases unmatched: 9. The V gene's germline CDR1 is SGHRS and CDR2 YFSETQ. As DNA, the CDR3 is TGCGCCAGCAGCTCAGGGGGCCCCTTGGCGGGCTACACCTTC. It encodes CASSSGGPLAGYTF.

The rearrangement links TRBV5-1 to TRBJ2-7; tentatively, D is TRBD2 (6 bases). V was shortened by 5 bases and J by 9 bases, with 21 bases between the two germline ends. This CDR3 contains 14 residues. Germline lookup yields CDR1 SGHRS and CDR2 YFSETQ. CDR3 residues: CASRIGTDSPRQYF. The CDR3 DNA reads TGCGCCAGCAGGATAGGGACTGACTCCCCTCGGCAGTACTTC.

The J gene is TRBJ1-1, the V gene TRBV20-1, with D perhaps matching TRBD1 (6 bases). V dropped 6 bases and J dropped 6 bases, with 8 bases sitting between them. Germline CDR1 reads DFQATT; CDR2 reads SNEGSKA (reference sequence). The CDR3 totals 10 residues. The CDR3: CSAGGAEAFF. The CDR3 bases are TGCAGTGCAGGGGGGGCTGAAGCTTTCTTT.

The rearrangement uses TRBV18 and TRBJ1-6; 10 bases line up with TRBD1. CDR1 is KGHSH and CDR2 is LQKENI in the germline V gene. Unmatched junction bases numbered 6, after V lost 0 bases and J lost 10 bases. The CDR3 loop spans 16 amino acids. The CDR3 bases are TGTGCCAGCTCACCACCTTCCGGGACAGGGGCCTCACCCCTCCACTTT. Translation: CASSPPSGTGASPLHF.

V usage is TRBV7-2 and J usage is TRBJ2-1; D is possibly TRBD1 (5 bases). This CDR3 region has 14 residues. Germline values: CDR1 SGHTA, CDR2 FQGNSA. V was clipped by 5 bases and J by 5 bases, with 13 bases between them. CDR3 sequence reads: CASSEGVMDNEQFF. The CDR3 nucleotides are TGTGCCAGCAGCGAAGGGGTTATGGACAATGAGCAGTTCTTC.

V usage is TRBV5-8 and J usage is TRBJ1-1; unclear D gene. CDR3 length: 14 residues. CDR1 is SGHTS, CDR2 YDEGEE, per germline. The germline V and J ends were trimmed by 3 bases and 2 bases, with 11 bases remaining between them. CDR3 DNA sequence: TGTGCCAGCAGCTACCCGACACGAAACACTGAAGCTTTCTTT. This encodes CASSYPTRNTEAFF.

This clone was recorded only once. The chain uses TRBV18 and TRBJ1-2, with 8 bases identical to TRBD1. V was clipped by 3 bases and J by 10 bases; unmatched bases: 10. Germline CDR1 KGHSH, CDR2 LQKENI. The CDR3 contains 14 residues. The DNA of the CDR3 is TGTGCCAGCTCACCCGGAGGACAGGGCGGGGACTACACCTTC. Amino acids: CASSPGGQGGDYTF.

The gene calls are TRBV30 and TRBJ1-6; D unclear. CDR1 GTSNPN and CDR2 SVGIG come from the germline V gene (reference sequence). This CDR3 spans 15 amino acids. Trimming shortened V by 1 base and J by 7 bases, and 14 bases separated the two germline ends. Here the CDR3 DNA reads TGTGCCTGGAGTGGTGTTGCCCCACGGAATTCACCCCTCCACTTT. It yields the protein CAWSGVAPRNSPLHF.

This clone has more than one count but fewer than ten. The chain combines TRBV3-1 (or the pseudogene TRBV3-2) with TRBJ2-7, with a weak D call TRBD1 (6 bases). The CDR3 spans 13 residues. CDR1 is LGHDT, CDR2 YNNKEL, per germline (reference sequence). V shed 4 bases and J shed 4 bases, with 11 bases lying between them. In DNA, the CDR3 is TGTGCCAGCAGCCCTGGGACATCTTACGAGCAGTACTTC. Translating gives CASSPGTSYEQYF.

The genes are TRBV30 and TRBJ1-2, with D maybe TRBD1 (5 bases). The CDR3 is 14 residues long. The V gene's germline CDR1 is GTSNPN and CDR2 SVGIG (reference sequence). The V end was cut by 0 bases, the J end by 3 bases, with 11 bases between. CDR3 residues: CAWSVRGFYYGYTF. The CDR3 DNA follows: TGTGCCTGGAGTGTGCGGGGCTTTTACTATGGCTACACCTTC.

The rearrangement uses TRBV3-1 (or the pseudogene TRBV3-2) and TRBJ2-1; D might be TRBD2 (6 bases). CDR3 length: 15 residues. Germline loops: CDR1 LGHDT, CDR2 YNNKEL (reference sequence). V lost 1 base, J lost 5 bases, and 12 bases lay in between. CDR3 in amino acids: CASSQGASANNEQFF. CDR3 nucleotides: TGTGCCAGCAGCCAAGGGGCTAGCGCTAACAATGAGCAGTTCTTC.